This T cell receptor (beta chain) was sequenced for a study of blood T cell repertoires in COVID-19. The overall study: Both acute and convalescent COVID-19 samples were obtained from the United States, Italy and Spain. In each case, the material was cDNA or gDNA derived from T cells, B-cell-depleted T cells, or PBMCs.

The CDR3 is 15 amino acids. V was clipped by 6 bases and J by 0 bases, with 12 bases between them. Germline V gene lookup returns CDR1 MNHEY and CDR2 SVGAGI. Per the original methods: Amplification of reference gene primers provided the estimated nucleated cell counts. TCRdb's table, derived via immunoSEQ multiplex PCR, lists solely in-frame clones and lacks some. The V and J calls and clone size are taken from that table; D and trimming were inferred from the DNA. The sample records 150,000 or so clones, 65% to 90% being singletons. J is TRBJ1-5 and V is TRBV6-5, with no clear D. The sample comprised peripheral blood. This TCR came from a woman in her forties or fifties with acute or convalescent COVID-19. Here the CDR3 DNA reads TGTGCCAGCAGACGACAAAGAGATAGCAATCAGCCCCAGCATTTT. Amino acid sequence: CASRRQRDSNQPQHF.